The 25 T cell receptor beta chains below all came from one sample that was sequenced in a study of blood T cell repertoires in COVID-19. Profiling relied on immunoSEQ multiplex PCR, and the TCRdb table lists in-frame clones only, not all of them. The sample holds over 400,000 clones, less than 90% seen once. Sequencing was carried out using peripheral blood. The source of these receptors is a woman aged 45-60 years with COVID-19, enrolled during active disease.

This clone was picked up a small number of times. The chain couples TRBV29-1 to TRBJ1-1, with 7 positions matching TRBD1. CDR1 is SQVTM, CDR2 ANQGSEA, per germline. Losses at the gene ends were 7 bases for V and 3 bases for J; bases not matched to a gene: 8. There are 13 residues in the CDR3. DNA of the CDR3: TGCAGCGCTGCCCTACAGGGGTACACTGAAGCTTTCTTT. Translation gives CSAALQGYTEAFF.

The V gene is TRBV24-1, the J gene TRBJ1-2, with D possibly matching TRBD1 (6 bases). V lost 1 base and J 8 bases, leaving 10 bases between the germline ends. Germline CDR1 and CDR2: KGHDR and SFDVKD. The CDR3 consists of 13 residues. As DNA, the CDR3 is TGTGCCACCAGTGATTTCCAGGGGAAGGGCTACACCTTC. It is translated as CATSDFQGKGYTF.

The rearrangement links TRBV5-1 to TRBJ1-2, with no clear D. Germline lookup yields CDR1 SGHRS and CDR2 YFSETQ. The germline V and J ends were trimmed by 4 bases and 4 bases, with 23 bases remaining between them. CDR3 size: 17 residues. Here the CDR3 DNA reads TGCGCCAGCAGCCCGGCTCCTACCCTCGGACGGGGCTATGGCTACACCTTC. Translated, it gives CASSPAPTLGRGYGYTF.

This rearrangement joins TRBV6-5 to TRBJ1-1; D possibly corresponds to TRBD1 (5 bases). The V and J ends lost 6 bases and 1 base respectively, with 9 bases between them. The germline CDR1 and CDR2 sequences are MNHEY and SVGAGI. The CDR3 is 13 amino acids. The CDR3 bases are TGTGCCAGCAGAGTGACAGAGAACACTGAAGCTTTCTTT. Residues: CASRVTENTEAFF.

The CDR3 DNA reads as TGTGCCAGCACTCCAGTTGAAAGGGGGGGTAACTATGGCTACACCTTC. It encodes CASTPVERGGNYGYTF. V usage is TRBV4-2 and J usage is TRBJ1-2; tentatively, D is TRBD1 (6 bases). Trimming cost V 7 bases and J 1 base, with 19 bases left between them. Germline V lookup: CDR1 LGHNA, CDR2 YNFKEQ. The CDR3 totals 16 residues.

The chain carries TRBV5-1 and TRBJ1-1; D gene uncertain. Trimming cost V 1 base and J 4 bases, with 14 bases left between them. The CDR3 is 15 residues long. Per germline, CDR1 SGHRS and CDR2 YFSETQ. The CDR3 sequence: CASSLLVGTGTEAFF. The CDR3 nucleotides are TGCGCCAGCAGCTTGTTGGTGGGTACGGGCACTGAAGCTTTCTTT.

V is TRBV19 and J is TRBJ1-3; D gene uncertain. Germline values: CDR1 LNHDA, CDR2 SQIVND (reference sequence). V was clipped by 6 bases and J by 0 bases, with 12 bases between them. This CDR3 has 15 amino acids. For the CDR3, the DNA is TGTGCCAGTAGAAACAGCCTCCTCTCTGGAAACACCATATATTTT. Residues: CASRNSLLSGNTIYF. Filled out from reference TRBV19 and TRBJ1-3, the complete variable domain reads DGGITQSPKYLFRKEGQNVTLSCEQNLNHDAMYWYRQDPGQGLRLIYYSQIVNDFQKGDIAEGYSVSREKKESFPLTVTSAQKNPTAFYLCASRNSLLSGNTIYFGEGSWLTVV.

On this clone itself: Additional DNA sequences in this sample encode the identical CDR3. The chain combines TRBV3-1 (or the pseudogene TRBV3-2) with TRBJ2-5; D gene ambiguous. CDR3 length: 13 residues. The ends were cut back, 0 bases at V and 2 bases at J, with 4 bases in the middle. Germline V gene lookup returns CDR1 LGHDT and CDR2 YNNKEL (reference sequence). This chain's CDR3 is CASSQDRQETQYF. The CDR3 bases are TGTGCCAGCAGCCAAGATCGGCAAGAGACCCAGTACTTC.

The chain has TRBV28 and TRBJ1-1; TRBD1 matches 9 bases. The CDR3 spans 14 residues. Germline-derived CDR1 and CDR2 are MDHEN and SYDVKM. V lost 5 bases and J lost 5; bases outside the gene matches: 6. CDR3 region: CASSPGTGITEAFF. CDR3 in DNA: TGTGCCAGCAGTCCCGGGACAGGGATAACTGAAGCTTTCTTT.

The sample holds many counts of this clone. The chain uses TRBV27 and TRBJ1-5; no reliable D call. The CDR3 length is 16 residues. V was clipped by 4 bases and J by 2 bases, with 15 bases between them. The germline V gene has CDR1 MNHEY and CDR2 SMNVEV (reference sequence). CDR3 DNA sequence: TGTGCCAGCAGTTCGTGGTCCGGTTTGGGCAATCAGCCCCAGCATTTT. This codes for CASSSWSGLGNQPQHF.

V usage is TRBV24-1 and J usage is TRBJ1-1; 8 bases match TRBD1. The CDR3 extends over 14 amino acids. Germline trimming cut 6 bases from V and 1 base from J; bases unmatched to any gene: 3. Germline CDR1 is KGHDR and CDR2 is SFDVKD. The CDR3: CATSSGQGNTEAFF. DNA of the CDR3: TGTGCCACCAGTTCTGGACAGGGGAACACTGAAGCTTTCTTT.

This clone was observed a few times. The chain joins TRBV10-3 to TRBJ1-3; TRBD1 matches at 10 bases. The trim removed 6 bases at V and 11 bases at J, leaving 4 bases unmatched. Germline lookup yields CDR1 ENHRY and CDR2 SYGVKD. This CDR3 has 12 amino acids. CDR3 in DNA: TGTGCCATCAGCAGACAGGGGGCCGCCATATATTTT. It codes for CAISRQGAAIYF.

J is TRBJ1-2 and V is TRBV5-8, with D tentatively TRBD1 (5 bases). Germline V gene sequence: CDR1 SGHTS, CDR2 YDEGEE. The CDR3 loop spans 15 amino acids. The V gene lost 7 bases and the J gene lost 0 bases, with 16 bases spanning the gap. The CDR3 DNA follows: TGTGCCAGCCTATTGGGGGGGGAAGCTAACTATGGCTACACCTTC. Its protein is CASLLGGEANYGYTF.

The CDR3 sequence: CASSSGGPGQGYEQYF. Written as DNA, the CDR3 is TGTGCCAGCAGCTCGGGAGGTCCGGGACAGGGATACGAGCAGTACTTC. This sequence joins TRBV5-5 and TRBJ2-7, with 9 bases fitting TRBD1. Germline V CDR1 and CDR2: SGHKS, YYEKEE (reference sequence). The CDR3 loop spans 16 amino acids. Germline trimming cut 3 bases from V and 4 bases from J; bases unmatched to any gene: 11.

The chain employs TRBV19 and TRBJ1-4, with D possibly matching TRBD1 (6 bases). The CDR3 loop spans 14 amino acids. The germline CDR1 and CDR2 sequences are LNHDA and SQIVND (reference sequence). V lost 9 bases and J 7 bases, leaving 18 bases between the germline ends. CDR3 in DNA: TGTGCCAGCTCGATACAGGGCATCAGTGAAAAACTGTTTTTT. Translation gives CASSIQGISEKLFF.

The chain recombines TRBV7-2 with TRBJ1-1, with 9 bases aligning to TRBD1. The V gene's germline CDR1 is SGHTA and CDR2 FQGNSA. The CDR3 has 17 residues. Unmatched junction bases numbered 11, after V lost 5 bases and J lost 1 base. The CDR3 region has the DNA TGTGCCAGCAGCCCCAGAGGTAGGGGACAGGGGAACACTGAAGCTTTCTTT. Its translation: CASSPRGRGQGNTEAFF.

This clone was seen once. This rearrangement joins TRBV6-5 to TRBJ2-3, with D maybe TRBD2 (6 bases). The CDR3 sequence is 13 residues long. Trimming took 11 bases from V and 6 from J, leaving 18 bases between them. The V gene's germline CDR1 is MNHEY and CDR2 SVGAGI. The CDR3 nucleotides are TGTGCCTCCATGATCGGGGGTCAGGATACGCAGTATTTT. This gives the protein CASMIGGQDTQYF.

J is TRBJ2-1 and V is TRBV7-6, with 9 bases identical to TRBD1. V was pared by 2 bases and J by 4 bases, with 9 bases of the junction left unmatched. CDR3 length: 17 amino acids. The V gene's germline CDR1 is SGHVS and CDR2 FNYEAQ. The CDR3 is CASSLTYRGRRYNEQFF. CDR3 in DNA: TGTGCCAGCAGCTTAACCTACAGGGGGCGGCGATACAATGAGCAGTTCTTC.

For this clone: A read error may produce the germline difference seen at one junction end. The V call is TRBV28, the J call TRBJ1-5, with 8 positions matching TRBD1. The CDR3 is 14 amino acids. Germline lookup yields CDR1 MDHEN and CDR2 SYDVKM. The CDR3 DNA follows: TGTGCCAGCAGTCTGGACAGGGAGGATCATCCCCAGCATTTT. This translates into CASSLDREDHPQHF.

The chain joins TRBV6-6 to TRBJ2-1, with 7 bases aligning to TRBD2. The germline CDR1 and CDR2 sequences are MNHNY and SVGAGI (reference sequence). This CDR3 comprises 15 residues. V trimming: 7 bases; J trimming: 2 bases; junction bases outside the gene matches: 8. DNA of the CDR3: TGTGCCAGCATCATAACGGGGGGAACCTACAATGAGCAGTTCTTC. This encodes CASIITGGTYNEQFF.

The chain couples TRBV20-1 to TRBJ2-3; perhaps TRBD2 as D (5 bases). The CDR3 is made up of 11 amino acids. V dropped 3 bases and J dropped 5 bases, with 6 bases sitting between them. Germline CDR1 and CDR2: DFQATT and SNEGSKA (reference sequence). The DNA of the CDR3 is TGCAGTGCTAGTCGGGGAGATACGCAGTATTTT. Translation gives CSASRGDTQYF.

V gene TRBV30 combines with J gene TRBJ2-7, with D possibly being TRBD1 (5 bases). Trimming removed 3 bases from V and 3 bases from J, with 12 bases in between. Per the germline V gene, CDR1 is GTSNPN and CDR2 is SVGIG (reference sequence). The CDR3 is 13 residues long. The CDR3 coding sequence is TGTGCCTGGAGACACAGGTCAAGCTACGAGCAGTACTTC. Translated: CAWRHRSSYEQYF.

The chain employs TRBV12-3 or TRBV12-4 and TRBJ2-3, with no clear D. V lost 0 bases to trimming and J lost 7 bases, with 8 bases between them. The CDR3 length is 13 residues. The CDR3 nucleotides are TGTGCCAGCAGTTTAGCGCGGTTTTATACGCAGTATTTT. Translating it yields CASSLARFYTQYF.

V is TRBV3-1 (or the pseudogene TRBV3-2) and J is TRBJ2-1; D is unresolved. This CDR3 region has 14 residues. V gave up 0 bases and J gave up 6 bases, with 9 bases separating them. CDR1 and CDR2 (germline): LGHDT, YNNKEL (reference sequence). The CDR3 is CASSQEGAANEQFF. CDR3 coding DNA: TGTGCCAGCAGCCAAGAAGGCGCGGCCAATGAGCAGTTCTTC.

The chain links TRBV2 to TRBJ2-3; 11 nucleotides match TRBD2. Germline lookup yields CDR1 SNHLY and CDR2 FYNNEI. V trimming: 5 bases; J trimming: 4 bases; junction bases outside the gene matches: 11. The CDR3 contains 17 residues. The CDR3 is CASSPVSLAGGPDTQYF. Written as DNA, the CDR3 is TGTGCCAGCAGTCCTGTTTCCTTAGCGGGGGGGCCAGATACGCAGTATTTT.